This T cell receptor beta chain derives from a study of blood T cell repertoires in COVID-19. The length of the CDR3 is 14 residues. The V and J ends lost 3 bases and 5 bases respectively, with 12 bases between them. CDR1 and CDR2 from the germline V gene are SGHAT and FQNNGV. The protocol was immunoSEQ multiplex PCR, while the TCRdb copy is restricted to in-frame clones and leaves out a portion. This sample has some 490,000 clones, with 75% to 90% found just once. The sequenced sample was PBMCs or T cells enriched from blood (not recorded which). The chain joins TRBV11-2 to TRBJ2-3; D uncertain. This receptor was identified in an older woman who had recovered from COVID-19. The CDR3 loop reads CASSFVPTGDTQYF. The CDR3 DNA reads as TGTGCCAGCAGCTTCGTACCAACCGGAGATACGCAGTATTTT.